This T cell receptor beta chain was captured by sequencing in a study of early T cells in non-severe SARS-CoV-2 infection. Study overall: The authors sequenced bulk RNA from unsorted whole blood, leaving chains unpaired. General study results and limits: VDJdb-based matching was biased toward anti-spike CD8 responses and missed private and CD4 specificities.

Individual cDNA molecules each received unique molecular identifiers attached to them. TCRdb reanalysed the 5' RACE reads using MiXCR and keeps one entry per CDR3 protein. Of some 39,000 distinct CDR3 sequences in the sample, more than 6.5% were seen once. Looked up from germline, CDR1 is SQVTM and CDR2 is ANQGSEA. The V and J ends lost 4 bases and 4 bases respectively, with 10 bases between them. The CDR3 runs to 12 residues. To note about this clonotype: No antigen is known for it. This may be a read error: a much more frequent sequence differs by one nucleotide.

Specimen: whole blood. The gene calls are TRBV29-1 and TRBJ1-2; D uncertain. This receptor was taken from an adult who was a healthcare worker with PCR-confirmed SARS-CoV-2 infection or an uninfected control (not recorded which). For the CDR3, the DNA is TGCAGCGTTGGGCAGGATGTCTATGGCTACACCTTC. Translating gives CSVGQDVYGYTF. Full variable domain (remainder filled in from reference TRBV29-1 and TRBJ1-2): SAVISQKPSRDICQRGTSLTIQCQVDSQVTMMFWYRQQPGQSLTLIATANQGSEATYESGFVIDKFPISRPNLTFSTLTVSNMSPEDSSIYLCSVGQDVYGYTFGSGTRLTVV.